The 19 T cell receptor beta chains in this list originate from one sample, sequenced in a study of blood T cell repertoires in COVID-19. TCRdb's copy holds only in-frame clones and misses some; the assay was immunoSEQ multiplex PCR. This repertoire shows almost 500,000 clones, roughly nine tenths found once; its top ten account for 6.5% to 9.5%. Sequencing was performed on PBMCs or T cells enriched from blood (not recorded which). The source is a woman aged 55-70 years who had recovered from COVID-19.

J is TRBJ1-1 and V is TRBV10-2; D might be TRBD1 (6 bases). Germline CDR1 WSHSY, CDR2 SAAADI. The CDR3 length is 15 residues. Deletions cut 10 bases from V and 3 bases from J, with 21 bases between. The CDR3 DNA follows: TGCGCCACCCACCGAGGGGGTCAGAGGGACACTGAAGCTTTCTTT. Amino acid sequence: CATHRGGQRDTEAFF.

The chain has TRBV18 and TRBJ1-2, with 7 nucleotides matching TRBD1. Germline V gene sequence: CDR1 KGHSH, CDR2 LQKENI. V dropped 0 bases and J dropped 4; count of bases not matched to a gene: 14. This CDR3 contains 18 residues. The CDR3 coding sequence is TGTGCCAGCTCACCACCCTTTACAGGGGCCTGGCCCTTCTATGGCTACACCTTC. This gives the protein CASSPPFTGAWPFYGYTF.

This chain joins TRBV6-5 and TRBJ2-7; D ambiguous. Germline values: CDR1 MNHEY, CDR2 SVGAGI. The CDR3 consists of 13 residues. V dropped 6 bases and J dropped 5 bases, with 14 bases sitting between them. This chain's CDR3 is CASSLADKDEQYV. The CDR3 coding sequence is TGTGCCAGCAGCTTGGCCGACAAGGACGAGCAGTACGTC.

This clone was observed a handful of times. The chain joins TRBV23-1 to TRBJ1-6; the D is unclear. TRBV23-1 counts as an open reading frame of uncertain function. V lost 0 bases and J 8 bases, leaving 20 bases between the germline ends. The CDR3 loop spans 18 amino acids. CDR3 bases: TGCGCCAGCAGTCAATCCTCTCAGGCCCAAAGATGGGATTCACCCCTCCACTTT. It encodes CASSQSSQAQRWDSPLHF.

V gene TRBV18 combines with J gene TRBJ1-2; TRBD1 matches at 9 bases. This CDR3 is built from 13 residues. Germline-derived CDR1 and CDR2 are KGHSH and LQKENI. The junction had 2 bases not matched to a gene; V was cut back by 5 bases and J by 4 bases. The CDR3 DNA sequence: TGTGCCAGCTCAACAGGGGGCCTCTATGGCTACACCTTC. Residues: CASSTGGLYGYTF.

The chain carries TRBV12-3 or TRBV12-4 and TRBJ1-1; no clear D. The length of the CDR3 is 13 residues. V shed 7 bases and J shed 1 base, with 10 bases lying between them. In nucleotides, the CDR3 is TGTGCCAGCATCTATTCCAAGAACACTGAAGCTTTCTTT. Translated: CASIYSKNTEAFF.

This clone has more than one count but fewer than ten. The CDR3, as DNA: TGTGCCAGCAGTTTCGAAGCAGGGGAAGGCGGGGAGCTGTTTTTT. It specifies CASSFEAGEGGELFF. The chain combines TRBV2 with TRBJ2-2; weak D call: TRBD1 (6 bases). Germline values: CDR1 SNHLY, CDR2 FYNNEI. Between the trimmed V and J ends, which lost 5 bases and 7 bases, there was a span of 17 bases. This CDR3 region has 15 residues.

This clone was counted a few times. The CDR3 reads CASSFQGKGSPLHF. CDR3 nucleotides: TGTGCCAGCAGCTTTCAGGGCAAGGGTTCACCCCTCCACTTT. The V gene is TRBV7-9, the J gene TRBJ1-6; possibly TRBD1 for D (5 bases). Germline-derived CDR1 and CDR2 are SEHNR and FQNEAQ (reference sequence). Trimming took off 3 bases at V and 9 bases at J, with 12 bases between the two ends. The length of the CDR3 is 14 residues. Full variable domain (remainder filled in from reference TRBV7-9 and TRBJ1-6): DTGVSQNPRHKITKRGQNVTFRCDPISEHNRLYWYRQTLGQGPEFLTYFQNEAQLEKSRLLSDRFSAERPKGSFSTLEIQRTEQGDSAMYLCASSFQGKGSPLHFGNGTRLTVT.

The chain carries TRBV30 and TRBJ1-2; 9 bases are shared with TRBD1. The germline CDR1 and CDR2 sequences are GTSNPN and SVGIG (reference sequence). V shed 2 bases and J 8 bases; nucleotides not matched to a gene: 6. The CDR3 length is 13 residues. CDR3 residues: CAWSLTGGYGYTF. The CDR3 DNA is TGTGCCTGGAGTCTCACAGGGGGCTACGGCTACACCTTC. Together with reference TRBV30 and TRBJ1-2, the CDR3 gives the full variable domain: SQTIHQWPATLVQPVGSPLSLECTVEGTSNPNLYWYRQAAGRGLQLLFYSVGIGQISSEVPQNLSASRPQDRQFILSSKKLLLSDSGFYLCAWSLTGGYGYTFGSGTRLTVV.

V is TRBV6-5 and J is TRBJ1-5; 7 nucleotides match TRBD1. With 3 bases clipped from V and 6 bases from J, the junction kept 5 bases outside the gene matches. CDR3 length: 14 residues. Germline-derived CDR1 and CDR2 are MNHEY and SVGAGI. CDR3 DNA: TGTGCCAGCAGTTATTACAGGGGAAGTCAGCCCCAGCATTTT. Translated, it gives CASSYYRGSQPQHF.

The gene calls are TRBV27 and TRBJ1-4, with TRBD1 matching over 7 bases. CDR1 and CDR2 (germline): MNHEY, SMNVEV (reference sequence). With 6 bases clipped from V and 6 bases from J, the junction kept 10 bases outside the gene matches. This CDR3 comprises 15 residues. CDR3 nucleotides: TGTGCCAGCAGACGATGGGACAGAGGGGATGAAAAACTGTTTTTT. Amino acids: CASRRWDRGDEKLFF.

The CDR3 reads CASRGFMNTEAFF. The CDR3 DNA sequence: TGTGCCAGCCGGGGTTTCATGAACACTGAAGCTTTCTTT. V is TRBV27 and J is TRBJ1-1; D call uncertain. This CDR3 contains 13 residues. Germline CDR1 reads MNHEY; CDR2 reads SMNVEV (reference sequence). The V end was cut by 8 bases, the J end by 0 bases, with 10 bases between.

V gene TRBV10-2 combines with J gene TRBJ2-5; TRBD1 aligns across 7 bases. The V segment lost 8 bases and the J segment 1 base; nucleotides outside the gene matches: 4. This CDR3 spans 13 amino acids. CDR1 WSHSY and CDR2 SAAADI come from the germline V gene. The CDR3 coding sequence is TGCGCCAGCGTGGACAGGAGCCAAGAGACCCAGTACTTC. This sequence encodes CASVDRSQETQYF.

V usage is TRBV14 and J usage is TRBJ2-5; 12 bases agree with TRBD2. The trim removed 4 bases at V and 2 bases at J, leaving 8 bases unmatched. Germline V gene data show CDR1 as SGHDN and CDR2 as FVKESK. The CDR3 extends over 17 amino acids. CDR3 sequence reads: CASSPRKGLAGQETQYF. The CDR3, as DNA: TGTGCCAGCAGCCCTCGAAAAGGACTAGCGGGGCAAGAGACCCAGTACTTC.

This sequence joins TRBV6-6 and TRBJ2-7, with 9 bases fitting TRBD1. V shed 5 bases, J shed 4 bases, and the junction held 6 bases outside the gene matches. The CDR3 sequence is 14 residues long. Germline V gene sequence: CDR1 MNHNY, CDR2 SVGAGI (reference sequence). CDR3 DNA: TGTGCCAGCAGTCCGGGACAGGGCCTTTACGAGCAGTACGTC. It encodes CASSPGQGLYEQYV.

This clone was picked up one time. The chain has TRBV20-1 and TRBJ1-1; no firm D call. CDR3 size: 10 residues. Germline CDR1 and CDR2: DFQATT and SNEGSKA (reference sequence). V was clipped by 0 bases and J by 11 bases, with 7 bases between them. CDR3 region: CSARESRAFF. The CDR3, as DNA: TGCAGTGCTAGAGAGTCTAGGGCTTTCTTT.

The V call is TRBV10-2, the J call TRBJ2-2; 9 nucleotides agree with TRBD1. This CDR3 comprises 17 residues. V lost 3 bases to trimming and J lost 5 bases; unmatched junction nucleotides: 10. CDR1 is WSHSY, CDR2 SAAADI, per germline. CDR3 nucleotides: TGCGCCAGCAGTGATCTGCTTCCCGGGACAGGGACCGGGGAGCTGTTTTTT. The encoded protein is CASSDLLPGTGTGELFF.

In DNA, the CDR3 is TGTGCCAGCAGTACGACAGGCTATGGCTACACCTTC. Translated: CASSTTGYGYTF. The gene calls are TRBV5-6 and TRBJ1-2, with a weak D call TRBD1 (6 bases). Germline CDR1 SGHDT, CDR2 YYEEEE. The V gene lost 5 bases and the J gene lost 4 bases, with 9 bases spanning the gap. The CDR3 totals 12 residues.

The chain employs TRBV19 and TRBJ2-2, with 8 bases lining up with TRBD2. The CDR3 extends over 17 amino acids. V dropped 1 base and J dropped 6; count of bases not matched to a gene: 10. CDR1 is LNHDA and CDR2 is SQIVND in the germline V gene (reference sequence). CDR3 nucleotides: TGTGCCAGTAGTATAGTATCAGCGGGGGAAACTTCCGGGGAGCTGTTTTTT. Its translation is CASSIVSAGETSGELFF.